The 3 T cell receptor beta chains listed next were all sequenced from one sample in a study of shared clonotypes between healthy human individuals. Measured with immunoSEQ multiplex PCR; TCRdb has only the in-frame clones, and not every one. The data show about 520,000 clones, approximately 78% seen once. The specimen sequenced was PBMCs. Source of these receptors: a woman in her thirties or forties in good health. Some clones in this sample may be carry-over from other donors' samples.

The rearrangement uses TRBV11-2 and TRBJ2-3; D not resolved. This CDR3 comprises 15 residues. Germline CDR1 and CDR2: SGHAT and FQNNGV. V lost 5 bases and J 2 bases, leaving 14 bases between the germline ends. The CDR3 reads CASSLPRRNTDTQYF. CDR3 bases: TGTGCCAGCAGCCTCCCCAGGCGGAACACAGATACGCAGTATTTT.

The CDR3 protein is CASSFIAGSEQYF. The CDR3 nucleotides are TGTGCCAGCAGCTTCATAGCCGGCTCCGAGCAGTACTTC. The chain has TRBV13 and TRBJ2-7; D gene uncertain. Germline-derived CDR1 and CDR2 are PRHDT and FYEKMQ (reference sequence). The ends were cut back, 3 bases at V and 6 bases at J, with 12 bases in the middle. The CDR3 sequence is 13 residues long.

The rearrangement joins TRBV29-1 to TRBJ2-2; unclear D gene. Trimming removed 4 bases from V and 6 bases from J, with 12 bases in between. The CDR3 has 13 residues. Per the germline V gene, CDR1 is SQVTM and CDR2 is ANQGSEA. The CDR3 loop is CSVATIAAGELFF. The CDR3 region has the DNA TGCAGCGTTGCGACGATCGCGGCCGGGGAGCTGTTTTTT.